This T cell receptor beta chain appears in the sequencing data of a study of blood T cell repertoires in COVID-19. Study information: Samples representing acute and convalescent COVID-19 were sourced from the United States, Italy and Spain. Nucleic acid was either cDNA or gDNA, and it came from T cells, B-cell-depleted T cells, or PBMCs.

In the original analysis: Reference gene primer amplification yielded estimated nucleated cell counts. Measured with immunoSEQ multiplex PCR; TCRdb has only the in-frame clones, and not every one. V, J and clone size reflect that table, while D and trimming were determined from the DNA. The data contain some 200,000 clones, around nine tenths of them singletons. CDR1 and CDR2 from the germline V gene are LNHDA and SQIVND (reference sequence). V was cut by 1 base and J by 0 bases, with 6 bases left in between. There are 15 residues in the CDR3. Input material: peripheral blood. This sequence was found in a man in his forties with active or convalescent COVID-19. V gene TRBV19 combines with J gene TRBJ1-4, with TRBD1 as a possible D gene (6 bases). CDR3 sequence (DNA): TGTGCCAGTAGTATAGGGACAGCAACTAATGAAAAACTGTTTTTT. Its protein is CASSIGTATNEKLFF.